Reported below is one T cell receptor beta chain. The antigen remains unidentified. TCRdb itself ran the RACE reads through MiXCR, one entry per CDR3 protein. Of tens of thousands of distinct CDR3 sequences listed, approximately 15% are singletons. This entry belongs to a study of human T cells and chemical hapten exposure. The overall study: While the approximately 25-week study was under way, patients received diphenylcyclopropenone on the scalp every week.

The time point denotes: pre-sensitization, week 0. The treatment denotes: therapeutic diphenylcyclopropenone sensitization with weekly scalp DPC. The authors extracted total RNA from unfractionated whole blood. Study conclusions and caveats: Versus controls, significantly more large CDR3 similarity clusters arose from expanded TCRs.

V lost 7 bases to trimming and J lost 2 bases, with 8 bases between them. Germline CDR1 is GTSNPN and CDR2 is SVGIG (reference sequence). CDR3 length: 12 amino acids. This sequence joins TRBV30 and TRBJ2-2; D is undetermined. Sequencing was performed on whole blood, taken in connection with sensitization to the hapten diphenylcyclopropenone (DPC). This receptor was obtained from a woman in her 50s with alopecia areata. Some clones in this sample may be carry-over from other donors' samples. CDR3 protein: CALDLNTGELFF. CDR3 nucleotides: TGTGCCTTAGACTTAAACACCGGGGAGCTGTTTTTT.